Given below is one T cell receptor beta chain in context. Germline V gene data show CDR1 as LGHNA and CDR2 as YSLEER. This CDR3 spans 15 amino acids. V was clipped by 4 bases and J by 0 bases; unmatched bases: 4. TCRdb keeps only in-frame clones here, not all; method: immunoSEQ multiplex PCR. The sample lists 200,000 to 250,000 clones; around 90% were seen once. This sample is drawn from a study of blood T cell repertoires in COVID-19. The clonotype comes from a man younger than 45 who had been exposed to COVID-19. The chain is built from TRBV4-3 and TRBJ2-7; 9 positions agree with TRBD2. Sequenced material: PBMCs or T cells enriched from blood (not recorded which). CDR3 in amino acids: CASSPSGATSYEQYF. For the CDR3, the DNA is TGCGCCAGCAGCCCTAGCGGGGCCACCTCCTACGAGCAGTACTTC.